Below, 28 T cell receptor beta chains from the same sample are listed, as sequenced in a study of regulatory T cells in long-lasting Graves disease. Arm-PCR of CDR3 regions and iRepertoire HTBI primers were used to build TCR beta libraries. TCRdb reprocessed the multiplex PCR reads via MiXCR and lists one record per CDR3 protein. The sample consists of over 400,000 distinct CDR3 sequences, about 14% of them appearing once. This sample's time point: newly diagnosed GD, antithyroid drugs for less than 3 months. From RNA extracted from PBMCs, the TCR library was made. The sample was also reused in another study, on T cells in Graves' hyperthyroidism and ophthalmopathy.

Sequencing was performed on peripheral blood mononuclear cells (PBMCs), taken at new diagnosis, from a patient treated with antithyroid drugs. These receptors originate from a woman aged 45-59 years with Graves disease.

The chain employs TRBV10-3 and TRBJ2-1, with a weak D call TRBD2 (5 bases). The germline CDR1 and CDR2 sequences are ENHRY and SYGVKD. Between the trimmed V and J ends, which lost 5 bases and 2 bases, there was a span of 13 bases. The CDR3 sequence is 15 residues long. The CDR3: CAISPRAGPYNEQFF. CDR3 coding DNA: TGTGCCATCAGTCCCCGCGCGGGCCCCTACAATGAGCAGTTCTTC.

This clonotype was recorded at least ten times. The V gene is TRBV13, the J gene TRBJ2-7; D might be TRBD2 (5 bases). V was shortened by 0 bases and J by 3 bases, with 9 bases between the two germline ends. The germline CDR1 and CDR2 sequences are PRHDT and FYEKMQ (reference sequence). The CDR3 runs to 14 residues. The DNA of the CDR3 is TGTGCCAGCAGCTTAGGCCGGAGGAGCTACGAGCAGTACTTC. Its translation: CASSLGRRSYEQYF.

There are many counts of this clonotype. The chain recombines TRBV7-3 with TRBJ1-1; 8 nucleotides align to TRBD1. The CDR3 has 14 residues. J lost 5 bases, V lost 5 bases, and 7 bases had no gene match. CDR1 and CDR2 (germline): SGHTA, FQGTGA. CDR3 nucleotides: TGTGCCAGCAGCACTACAGGGGGTGAGACTGAAGCTTTCTTT. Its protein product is CASSTTGGETEAFF.

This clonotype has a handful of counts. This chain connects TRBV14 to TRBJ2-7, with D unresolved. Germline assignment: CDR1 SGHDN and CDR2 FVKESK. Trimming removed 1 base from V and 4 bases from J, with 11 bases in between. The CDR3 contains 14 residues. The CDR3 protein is CASSQVDNPYEQYF. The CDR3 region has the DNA TGTGCCAGCAGCCAAGTAGACAATCCATACGAGCAGTACTTC.

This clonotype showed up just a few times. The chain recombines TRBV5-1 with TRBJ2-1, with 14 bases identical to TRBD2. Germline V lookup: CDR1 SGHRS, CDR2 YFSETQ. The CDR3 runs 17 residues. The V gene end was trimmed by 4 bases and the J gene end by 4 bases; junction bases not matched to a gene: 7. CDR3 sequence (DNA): TGCGCCAGCAGCCCGGCCCGGACTAGCGGGGGGTACAATGAGCAGTTCTTC. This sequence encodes CASSPARTSGGYNEQFF.

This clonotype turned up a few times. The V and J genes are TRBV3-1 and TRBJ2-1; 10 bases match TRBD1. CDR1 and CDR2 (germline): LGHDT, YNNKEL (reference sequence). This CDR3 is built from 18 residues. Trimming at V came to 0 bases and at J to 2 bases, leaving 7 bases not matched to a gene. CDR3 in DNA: TGTGCCAGCAGCCAAGATCCCCCGACAGGGGGCCCCTACAATGAGCAGTTCTTC. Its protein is CASSQDPPTGGPYNEQFF.

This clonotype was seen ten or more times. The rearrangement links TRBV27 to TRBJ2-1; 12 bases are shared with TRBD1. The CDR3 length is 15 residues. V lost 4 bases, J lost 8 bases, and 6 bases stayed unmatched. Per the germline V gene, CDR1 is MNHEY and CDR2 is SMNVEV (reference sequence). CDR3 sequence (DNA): TGTGCCAGCAGTTCCCTGGGACAGGGGGCGGATGAGCAGTTCTTC. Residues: CASSSLGQGADEQFF.

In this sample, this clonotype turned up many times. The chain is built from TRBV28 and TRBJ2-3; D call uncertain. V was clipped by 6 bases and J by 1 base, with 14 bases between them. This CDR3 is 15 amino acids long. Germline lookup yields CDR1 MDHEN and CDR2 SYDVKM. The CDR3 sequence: CASRVHGGGTDTQYF. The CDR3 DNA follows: TGTGCCAGCAGGGTACACGGCGGAGGCACAGATACGCAGTATTTT.

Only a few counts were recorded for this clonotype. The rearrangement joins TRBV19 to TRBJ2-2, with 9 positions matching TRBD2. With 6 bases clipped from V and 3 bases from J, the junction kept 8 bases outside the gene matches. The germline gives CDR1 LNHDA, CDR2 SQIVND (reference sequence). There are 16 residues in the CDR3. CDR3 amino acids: CASRVTIAGDTGELFF. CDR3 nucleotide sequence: TGTGCCAGTAGGGTGACAATAGCGGGGGACACCGGGGAGCTGTTTTTT.

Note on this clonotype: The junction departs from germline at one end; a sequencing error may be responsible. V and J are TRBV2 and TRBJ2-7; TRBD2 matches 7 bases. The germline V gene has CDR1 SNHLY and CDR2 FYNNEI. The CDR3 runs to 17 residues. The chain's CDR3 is CASSSRPGLGSRDEHYF. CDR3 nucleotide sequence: TGTGCCAGCAGTTCGAGACCCGGACTAGGCTCGCGCGACGAGCATTACTTC.

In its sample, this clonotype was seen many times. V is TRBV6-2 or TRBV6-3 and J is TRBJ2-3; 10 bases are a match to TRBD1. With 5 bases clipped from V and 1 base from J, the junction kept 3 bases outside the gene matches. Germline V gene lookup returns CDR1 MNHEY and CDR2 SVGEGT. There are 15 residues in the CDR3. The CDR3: CASSTGTGGTDTQYF. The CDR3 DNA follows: TGTGCCAGCAGTACCGGGACAGGGGGCACAGATACGCAGTATTTT.

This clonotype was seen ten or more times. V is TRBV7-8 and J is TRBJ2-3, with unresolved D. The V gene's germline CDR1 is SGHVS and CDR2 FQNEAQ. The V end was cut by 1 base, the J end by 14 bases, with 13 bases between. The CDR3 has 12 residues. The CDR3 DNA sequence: TGTGCCAGCAGCTTAGAGGAGTTGTTCTGGTATTTT. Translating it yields CASSLEELFWYF. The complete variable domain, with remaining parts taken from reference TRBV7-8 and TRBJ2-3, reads GAGVSQSPRYKVAKRGQDVALRCDPISGHVSLFWYQQALGQGPEFLTYFQNEAQLDKSGLPSDRFFAERPEGSVSTLKIQRTQQEDSAVYLCASSLEELFWYFGPGTRLTVL.

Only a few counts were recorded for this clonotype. The CDR3 loop is CAITEGQNYGYTF. In DNA, the CDR3 is TGTGCCATCACCGAGGGACAGAACTATGGCTACACCTTC. The rearrangement uses TRBV10-3 and TRBJ1-2; 7 bases map to TRBD1. From germline, CDR1 is ENHRY and CDR2 SYGVKD. The V and J ends lost 7 bases and 2 bases, in that order; junction bases with no gene match: 4. The CDR3 contains 13 residues.

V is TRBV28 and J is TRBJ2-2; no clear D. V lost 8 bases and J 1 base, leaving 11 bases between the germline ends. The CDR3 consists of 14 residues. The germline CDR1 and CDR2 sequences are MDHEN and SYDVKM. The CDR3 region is CASVGQLNTGELFF. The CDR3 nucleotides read TGTGCCAGCGTCGGGCAGCTGAACACCGGGGAGCTGTTTTTT. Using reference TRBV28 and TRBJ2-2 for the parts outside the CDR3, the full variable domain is DVKVTQSSRYLVKRTGEKVFLECVQDMDHENMFWYRQDPGLGLRLIYFSYDVKMKEKGDIPEGYSVSREKKERFSLILESASTNQTSMYLCASVGQLNTGELFFGEGSRLTVL.

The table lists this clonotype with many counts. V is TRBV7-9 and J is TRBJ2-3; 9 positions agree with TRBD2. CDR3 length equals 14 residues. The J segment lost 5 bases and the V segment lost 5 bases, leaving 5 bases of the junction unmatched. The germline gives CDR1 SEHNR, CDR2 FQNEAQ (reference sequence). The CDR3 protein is CASSEILAGDTQYF. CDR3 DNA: TGTGCCAGCAGCGAGATACTAGCGGGAGATACGCAGTATTTT. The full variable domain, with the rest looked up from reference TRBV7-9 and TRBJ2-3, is DTGVSQNPRHKITKRGQNVTFRCDPISEHNRLYWYRQTLGQGPEFLTYFQNEAQLEKSRLLSDRFSAERPKGSFSTLEIQRTEQGDSAMYLCASSEILAGDTQYFGPGTRLTVL.

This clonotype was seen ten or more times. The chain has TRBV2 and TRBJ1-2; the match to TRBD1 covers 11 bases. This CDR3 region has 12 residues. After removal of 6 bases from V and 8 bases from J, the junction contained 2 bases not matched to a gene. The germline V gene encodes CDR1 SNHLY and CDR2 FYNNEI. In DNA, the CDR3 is TGTGCCAGCAGGGACAGGGGGCAGGGCTACACCTTC. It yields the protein CASRDRGQGYTF. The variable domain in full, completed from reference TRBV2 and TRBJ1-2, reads EPEVTQTPSHQVTQMGQEVILRCVPISNHLYFYWYRQILGQKVEFLVSFYNNEISEKSEIFDDQFSVERPDGSNFTLKIRSTKLEDSAMYFCASRDRGQGYTFGSGTRLTVV.

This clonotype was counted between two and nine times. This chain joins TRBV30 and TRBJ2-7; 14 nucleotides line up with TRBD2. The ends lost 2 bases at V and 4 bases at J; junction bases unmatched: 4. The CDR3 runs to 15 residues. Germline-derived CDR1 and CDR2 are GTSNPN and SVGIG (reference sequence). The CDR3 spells CAWSPGTSGSYEQYF. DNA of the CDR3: TGTGCCTGGAGTCCGGGGACTAGCGGGAGTTACGAGCAGTACTTC.

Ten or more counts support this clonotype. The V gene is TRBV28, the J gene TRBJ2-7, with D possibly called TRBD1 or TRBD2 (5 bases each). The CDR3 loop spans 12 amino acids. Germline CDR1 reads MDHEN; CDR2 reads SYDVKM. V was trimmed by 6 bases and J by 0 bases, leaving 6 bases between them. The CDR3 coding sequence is TGTGCCAGCAGGGGGGACTCCTACGAGCAGTACTTC. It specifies CASRGDSYEQYF.

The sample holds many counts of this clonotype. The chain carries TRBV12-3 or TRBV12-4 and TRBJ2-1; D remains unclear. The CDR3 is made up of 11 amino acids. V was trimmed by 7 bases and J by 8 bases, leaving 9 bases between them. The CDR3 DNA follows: TGTGCCAGCACCTCGACTCATGAGCAGTTCTTC. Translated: CASTSTHEQFF.

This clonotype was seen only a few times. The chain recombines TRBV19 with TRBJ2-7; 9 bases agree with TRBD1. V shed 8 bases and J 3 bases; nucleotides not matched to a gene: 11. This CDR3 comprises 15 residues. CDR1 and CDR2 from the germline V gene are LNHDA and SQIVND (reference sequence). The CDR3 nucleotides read TGTGCCAGTCGACGGGAGGACAGGGGTGGCTACGAGCAGTACTTC. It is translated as CASRREDRGGYEQYF. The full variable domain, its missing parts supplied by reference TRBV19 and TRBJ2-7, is DGGITQSPKYLFRKEGQNVTLSCEQNLNHDAMYWYRQDPGQGLRLIYYSQIVNDFQKGDIAEGYSVSREKKESFPLTVTSAQKNPTAFYLCASRREDRGGYEQYFGPGTRLTVT.

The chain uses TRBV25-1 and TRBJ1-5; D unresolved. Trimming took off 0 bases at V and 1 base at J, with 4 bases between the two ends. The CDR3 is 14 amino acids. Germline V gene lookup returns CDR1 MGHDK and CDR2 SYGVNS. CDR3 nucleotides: TGTGCCAGCAGTGAATATCTGAGCAATCAGCCCCAGCATTTT. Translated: CASSEYLSNQPQHF. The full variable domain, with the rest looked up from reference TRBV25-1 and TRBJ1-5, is EADIYQTPRYLVIGTGKKITLECSQTMGHDKMYWYQQDPGMELHLIHYSYGVNSTEKGDLSSESTVSRIRTEHFPLTLESARPSHTSQYLCASSEYLSNQPQHFGDGTRLSIL.

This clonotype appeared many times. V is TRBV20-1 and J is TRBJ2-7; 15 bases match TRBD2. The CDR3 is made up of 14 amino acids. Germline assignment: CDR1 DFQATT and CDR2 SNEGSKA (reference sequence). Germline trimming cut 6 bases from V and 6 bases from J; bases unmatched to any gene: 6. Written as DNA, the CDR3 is TGCAGTGCCCGCCGGACTAGCGGGAGGGCCGAGCAGTACTTC. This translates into CSARRTSGRAEQYF.

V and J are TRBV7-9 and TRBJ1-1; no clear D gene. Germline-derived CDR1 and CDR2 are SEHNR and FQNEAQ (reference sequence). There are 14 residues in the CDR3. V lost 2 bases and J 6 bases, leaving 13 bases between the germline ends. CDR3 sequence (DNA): TGTGCCAGCAGCTTAACCGCGGGCGCCGCTGAAGCTTTCTTT. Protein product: CASSLTAGAAEAFF. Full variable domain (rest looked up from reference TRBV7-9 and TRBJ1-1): DTGVSQNPRHKITKRGQNVTFRCDPISEHNRLYWYRQTLGQGPEFLTYFQNEAQLEKSRLLSDRFSAERPKGSFSTLEIQRTEQGDSAMYLCASSLTAGAAEAFFGQGTRLTVV.

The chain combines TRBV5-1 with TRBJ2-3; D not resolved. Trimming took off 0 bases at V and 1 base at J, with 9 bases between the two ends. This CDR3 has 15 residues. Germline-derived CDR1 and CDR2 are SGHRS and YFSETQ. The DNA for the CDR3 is TGCGCCAGCAGCTTGGAGGACGGCCGCACAGATACGCAGTATTTT. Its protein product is CASSLEDGRTDTQYF.

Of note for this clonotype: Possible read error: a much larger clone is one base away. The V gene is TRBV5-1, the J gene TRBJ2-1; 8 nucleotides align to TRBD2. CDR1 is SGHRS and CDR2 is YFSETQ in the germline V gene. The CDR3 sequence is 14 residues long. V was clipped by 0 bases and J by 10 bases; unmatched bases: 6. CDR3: CASSLVAGQYEQFF. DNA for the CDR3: TGCGCCAGCAGCTTGGTAGCGGGGCAATACGAGCAGTTCTTC.

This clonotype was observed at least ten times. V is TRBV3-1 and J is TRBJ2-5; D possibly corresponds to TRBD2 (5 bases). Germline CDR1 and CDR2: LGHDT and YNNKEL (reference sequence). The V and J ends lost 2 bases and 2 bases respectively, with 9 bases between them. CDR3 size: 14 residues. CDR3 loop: CASSQRGSQETQYF. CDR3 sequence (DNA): TGTGCCAGCAGCCAACGGGGTTCACAAGAGACCCAGTACTTC.

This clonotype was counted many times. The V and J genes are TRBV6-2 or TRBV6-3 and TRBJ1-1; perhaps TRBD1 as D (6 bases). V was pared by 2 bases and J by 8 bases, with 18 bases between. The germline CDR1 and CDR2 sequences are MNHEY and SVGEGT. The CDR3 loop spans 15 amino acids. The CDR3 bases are TGTGCCAGCAGTTACGGGGGGGCTCTGGGCGGCGAAGCTTTCTTT. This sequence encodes CASSYGGALGGEAFF.

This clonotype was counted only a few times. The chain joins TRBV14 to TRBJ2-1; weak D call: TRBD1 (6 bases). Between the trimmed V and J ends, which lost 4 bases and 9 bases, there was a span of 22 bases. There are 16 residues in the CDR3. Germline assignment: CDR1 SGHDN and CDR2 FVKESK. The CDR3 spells CASSPNRDRVSSEQFF. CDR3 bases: TGTGCCAGCAGCCCTAACAGGGATAGGGTTAGCAGTGAGCAGTTCTTC.